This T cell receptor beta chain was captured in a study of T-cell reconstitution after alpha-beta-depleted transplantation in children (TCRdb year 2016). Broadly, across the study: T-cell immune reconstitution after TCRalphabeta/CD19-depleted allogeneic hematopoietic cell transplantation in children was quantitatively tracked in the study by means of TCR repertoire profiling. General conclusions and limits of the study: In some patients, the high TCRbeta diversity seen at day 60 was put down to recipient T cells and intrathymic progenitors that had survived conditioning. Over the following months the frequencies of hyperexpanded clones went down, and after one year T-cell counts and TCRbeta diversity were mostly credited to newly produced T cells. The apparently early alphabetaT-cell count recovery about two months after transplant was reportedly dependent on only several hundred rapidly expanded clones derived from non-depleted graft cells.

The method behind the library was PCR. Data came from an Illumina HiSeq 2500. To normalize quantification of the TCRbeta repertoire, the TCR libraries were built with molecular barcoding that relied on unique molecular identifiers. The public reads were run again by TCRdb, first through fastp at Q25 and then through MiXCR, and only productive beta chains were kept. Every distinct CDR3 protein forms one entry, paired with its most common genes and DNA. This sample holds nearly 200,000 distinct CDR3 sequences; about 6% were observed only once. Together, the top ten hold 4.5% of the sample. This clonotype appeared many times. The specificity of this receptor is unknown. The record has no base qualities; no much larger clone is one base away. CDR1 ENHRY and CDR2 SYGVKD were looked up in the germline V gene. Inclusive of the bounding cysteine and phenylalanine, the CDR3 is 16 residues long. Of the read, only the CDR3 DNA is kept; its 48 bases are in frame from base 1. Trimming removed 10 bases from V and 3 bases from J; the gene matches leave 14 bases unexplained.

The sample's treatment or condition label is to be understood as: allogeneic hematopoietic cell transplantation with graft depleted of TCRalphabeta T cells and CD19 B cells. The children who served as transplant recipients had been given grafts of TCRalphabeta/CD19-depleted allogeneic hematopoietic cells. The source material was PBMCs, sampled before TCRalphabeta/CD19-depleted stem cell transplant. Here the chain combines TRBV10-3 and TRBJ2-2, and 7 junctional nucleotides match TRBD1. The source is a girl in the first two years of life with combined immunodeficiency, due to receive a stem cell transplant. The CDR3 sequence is CATRQGSGTDTGELFF. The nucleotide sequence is TGTGCCACACGACAGGGATCAGGAACGGACACCGGGGAGCTGTTTTTT.